These T cell receptor beta chains were read from a single sample in a study of radiotherapy plus CTLA-4 blockade in lung cancer. The data were produced by immunoSEQ multiplex PCR, yet TCRdb's version contains in-frame clones alone and is incomplete. The data contain around 80,000 clones, over 70% of them singletons. The sequencing used peripheral blood, collected from a patient treated with radiotherapy plus ipilimumab. The receptor source for this set is a human donor with non-small cell lung cancer whose response to radiotherapy plus ipilimumab could not be evaluated. Some clones in this sample may be carry-over from other donors' samples. The CDR3 runs from the conserved cysteine through the conserved F or W. The D gene is left open where the match is weak. Size tells how often a clone was seen (once, few, many) or the class of an expanded clone, and some rows leave it out.

V gene	D gene	J gene	clone size	CDR3 protein	CDR3 DNA
TRBV6-5	NA	TRBJ1-2	NA	CASSLMQGNYGYTF	TGTGCCAGCAGCCTAATGCAGGGCAACTATGGCTACACCTTC
TRBV18	NA	TRBJ2-3	NA	CASSPPSISGPTDTQYF	TGTGCCAGCTCACCACCTTCTATTAGTGGTCCCACAGATACGCAGTATTTT
TRBV28	NA	TRBJ2-2	NA	CASSRLGAGGELFF	TGTGCCAGCAGCCGCCTGGGGGCCGGAGGGGAGCTGTTTTTT
TRBV7-2	NA	TRBJ2-7	NA	CASSLAGGLYEQYF	TGTGCCAGCAGCTTAGCGGGGGGGCTTTACGAGCAGTACTTC
TRBV6-5	NA	TRBJ2-7	NA	CANPREPYEQYF	TGTGCCAACCCCCGGGAGCCCTACGAGCAGTACTTC
TRBV10-3	NA	TRBJ1-2	NA	CAISGGGLIGQRMADNYGYTF	TGTGCCATCAGTGGTGGGGGATTAATCGGACAGCGGATGGCGGATAACTATGGCTACACCTTC
TRBV7-6	TRBD1	TRBJ1-4	NA	CASSLYPGQGPSTNEKLFF	TGTGCCAGCAGCTTATACCCGGGACAGGGGCCTTCAACTAATGAAAAACTGTTTTTT
TRBV11-1	TRBD1	TRBJ1-1	once	CASRSWTGNTEAFF	TGTGCCAGCCGCTCGTGGACAGGGAACACTGAAGCTTTCTTT
TRBV5-1	TRBD2	TRBJ2-7	few	CASSKTSGAYEQYF	TGCGCCAGCAGCAAAACTAGCGGGGCCTACGAGCAGTACTTC
TRBV7-6	TRBD1	TRBJ2-7	many	CASSLAQGASYEQYF	TGTGCCAGCAGCTTAGCGCAGGGGGCCTCCTACGAGCAGTACTTC
TRBV5-1	NA	TRBJ1-4	NA	CASSSLQGSGEKLFF	TGCGCCAGCAGTTCCCTACAGGGAAGTGGTGAAAAACTGTTTTTT
TRBV7-8	TRBD2	TRBJ2-3	NA	CASSPSTSTTDTQYF	TGTGCCAGCAGCCCCTCGACTAGCACCACAGATACGCAGTATTTT
TRBV9	NA	TRBJ1-6	NA	CASSVAQGGPLHF	TGTGCCAGCAGCGTAGCACAGGGTGGACCCCTCCACTTT
TRBV19	NA	TRBJ1-2	NA	CASSIEGSYGYTF	TGTGCCAGTAGTATAGAGGGCAGCTATGGCTACACCTTC
TRBV9	TRBD1	TRBJ2-2	NA	CASNRKGQGNTGELFF	TGTGCCAGCAACAGGAAGGGACAGGGTAACACCGGGGAGCTGTTTTTT
TRBV9	NA	TRBJ1-1	NA	CASSALQGSPNTEAFF	TGTGCCAGCAGCGCCCTACAGGGATCCCCGAACACTGAAGCTTTCTTT
TRBV28	TRBD1	TRBJ2-1	NA	CASSVTGVSPSYNEQFF	TGTGCCAGCAGTGTGACAGGGGTCTCGCCCTCCTACAATGAGCAGTTCTTC
TRBV5-1	TRBD1	TRBJ2-1	NA	CASSSGQGTYNEQFF	TGCGCCAGCAGCTCGGGACAGGGAACCTACAATGAGCAGTTCTTC
TRBV2	NA	TRBJ1-4	NA	CASGRGGEKLFF	TGTGCCAGCGGCAGGGGTGGTGAAAAACTGTTTTTT
TRBV6-4	NA	TRBJ2-7	once	CASSDPPLSSYEQYF	TGTGCCAGCAGTGATCCCCCCCTGAGCTCCTACGAGCAGTACTTC
TRBV7-2	TRBD1	TRBJ1-2	once	CASSLATGDYGYTF	TGTGCCAGCAGCTTAGCGACAGGGGACTATGGCTACACCTTC
TRBV7-2	TRBD1	TRBJ1-2	NA	CASSFGGGGGRFGYTF	TGTGCCAGCAGCTTTGGAGGGGGCGGAGGTCGATTTGGCTACACCTTC
TRBV10-3	NA	TRBJ2-2	NA	CAISMNTGELFF	TGTGCCATCTCCATGAACACCGGGGAGCTGTTTTTT
TRBV7-2	NA	TRBJ2-3	NA	CASSHGTDTQYF	TGTGCCAGCAGCCATGGCACAGATACGCAGTATTTT
TRBV5-1	TRBD1	TRBJ1-5	NA	CASSAQGATQPQHF	TGCGCCAGCAGCGCACAGGGGGCAACTCAGCCCCAGCATTTT
TRBV7-8	NA	TRBJ2-7	NA	CASIQTLGDYEQYF	TGTGCCAGCATACAGACCCTGGGGGACTACGAGCAGTACTTC
TRBV11-3	NA	TRBJ2-7	few	CASSEGRGYEQYF	TGTGCCAGCTCCGAGGGCAGGGGCTACGAGCAGTACTTC
TRBV19	TRBD1	TRBJ1-2	NA	CASSQPGQGIGYTF	TGTGCCAGTAGCCAACCGGGACAGGGGATCGGCTACACCTTC
TRBV7-8	NA	TRBJ2-7	NA	CASSPGGVLSHEQYF	TGTGCCAGCAGCCCGGGGGGCGTTTTGTCCCACGAGCAGTACTTC
TRBV5-1	NA	TRBJ1-2	NA	CASSLEGVGYGYTF	TGCGCCAGCAGCTTGGAGGGGGTCGGCTATGGCTACACCTTC
TRBV10-3	NA	TRBJ1-2	NA	CAISVGVPEGYTF	TGTGCCATCAGTGTGGGAGTGCCGGAGGGCTACACCTTC
TRBV28	TRBD2	TRBJ2-3	once	CASSFVAGATDTQYF	TGTGCCAGCAGTTTTGTAGCGGGGGCGACAGATACGCAGTATTTT
TRBV7-3	TRBD2	TRBJ2-2	NA	CASGERGGFAGELFF	TGTGCCAGCGGCGAGCGGGGGGGCTTCGCCGGGGAGCTGTTTTTT
TRBV27	TRBD2	TRBJ2-1	NA	CASSLSGLAGTEQFF	TGTGCCAGCAGTTTATCTGGGCTAGCGGGGACAGAGCAGTTCTTC
TRBV4-1	NA	TRBJ2-7	NA	CASRPGHFLVYEQYF	TGCGCCAGCAGACCGGGACACTTCCTAGTCTACGAGCAGTACTTC
TRBV28	NA	TRBJ1-2	NA	CASRQTYLYGYTF	TGTGCCAGCAGACAGACATACCTTTATGGCTACACCTTC
TRBV18	NA	TRBJ1-1	NA	CASSPWAVSGMNTEAFF	TGTGCCAGCTCACCATGGGCAGTTAGCGGCATGAACACTGAAGCTTTCTTT
TRBV2	NA	TRBJ1-2	NA	CASSGQILYGYTF	TGTGCCAGCAGTGGACAGATCCTCTATGGCTACACCTTC
TRBV18	TRBD1	TRBJ2-2	NA	CASSRGQEHTGELFF	TGTGCCAGCTCCCGCGGACAGGAGCACACCGGGGAGCTGTTTTTT
TRBV25-1	TRBD1	TRBJ1-6	NA	CASSRTGDNSPLHF	TGTGCCAGCAGCAGGACAGGGGATAATTCACCCCTCCACTTT
TRBV7-9	NA	TRBJ1-2	NA	CASSLGAGGPGYTF	TGTGCCAGCAGCTTAGGAGCTGGGGGCCCCGGCTACACCTTC
TRBV28	NA	TRBJ1-6	NA	CASSLGGVGSPLHF	TGTGCCAGCAGTTTAGGGGGGGTAGGGTCACCCCTCCACTTT
TRBV6-1	NA	TRBJ2-1	NA	CASSEVERGANEQFF	TGTGCCAGCAGTGAAGTTGAACGGGGGGCTAATGAGCAGTTCTTC
TRBV11-2	NA	TRBJ2-5	NA	CASSLAPSGLETQYF	TGTGCCAGCAGCTTAGCCCCCTCCGGGTTAGAGACCCAGTACTTC
TRBV28	TRBD1	TRBJ1-6	NA	CASRQGNSPLHF	TGTGCCAGCAGACAGGGGAATTCACCCCTCCACTTT
TRBV18	NA	TRBJ1-1	NA	CASSPDRMNTEAFF	TGTGCCAGCTCACCGGACAGAATGAACACTGAAGCTTTCTTT
TRBV19	NA	TRBJ1-1	NA	CASSENRATTRTEAFF	TGTGCCAGTAGTGAAAACAGGGCTACAACTCGGACTGAAGCTTTCTTT
TRBV7-7	NA	TRBJ2-3	many	CASSWPDTQYF	TGTGCTAGCAGCTGGCCGGATACGCAGTATTTT
TRBV6-5	NA	TRBJ2-5	NA	CASSYAGRGMETQYF	TGTGCCAGCAGTTACGCGGGCAGAGGGATGGAGACCCAGTACTTC
TRBV7-3	NA	TRBJ1-1	NA	CASSSRMNTEAFF	TGTGCCAGCAGCTCGCGCATGAACACTGAAGCTTTCTTT
TRBV7-2	TRBD2	TRBJ2-3	NA	CASRVSGLAGGLDTQYF	TGTGCCAGCAGAGTGTCGGGACTAGCGGGGGGGCTAGATACGCAGTATTTT
TRBV13	NA	TRBJ2-7	NA	CASSLNRGGTYEQYF	TGTGCCAGCAGCTTAAACAGGGGGGGAACCTACGAGCAGTACTTC
TRBV5-4	TRBD2	TRBJ2-5	few	CASSLDRLLAGGQETQYF	TGTGCCAGCAGCTTGGATCGGTTGTTAGCGGGGGGTCAAGAGACCCAGTACTTC
TRBV27	TRBD2	TRBJ2-5	few	CASSPAGAYQETQYF	TGTGCCAGCTCCCCAGCGGGGGCGTACCAAGAGACCCAGTACTTC
TRBV28	TRBD1	TRBJ2-2	NA	CASSFQGDTGELFF	TGTGCCAGCAGTTTCCAGGGGGACACCGGGGAGCTGTTTTTT